This T cell receptor beta chain was identified in a study of T cells after yellow fever vaccination. Turning to the study itself: Sorting of the EM, EMRA, CM and Tscm memory subsets was carried out using CD3, CD45RA, CCR7 and CD95.

Trimming removed 7 bases from V and 1 base from J, with 13 bases in between. CDR1 is DFQATT, CDR2 SNEGSKA, per germline (reference sequence). The CDR3 sequence is 13 residues long. This clonotype appeared many times. TCRdb independently ran MiXCR on the 5' RACE reads; one entry per CDR3 protein. Of approximately 34,000 distinct CDR3 sequences listed, 10% to 13% are singletons. This sequence originates from a man aged 18 to 30 who received the YFV17D yellow fever vaccine. The chain carries TRBV20-1 and TRBJ2-5; D might be TRBD1 (6 bases). This specimen consisted of PBMCs, either bulk or a sorted T-cell subset (CD4+, CD8+, memory, or dextramer-sorted; not recorded which), obtained around 15 days after the first yellow fever vaccination. This CDR3 reads CSVWGPGQETQYF. The CDR3 DNA sequence: TGCAGTGTTTGGGGGCCAGGCCAAGAGACCCAGTACTTC.